The 14 T cell receptor beta chains listed next were all sequenced from one sample in a study of shared clonotypes between healthy human individuals. Only in-frame clones appear in the TCRdb table, and some are missing; sequencing was by immunoSEQ multiplex PCR. Among around 510,000 clones listed, roughly 79% were seen once. Sequences were obtained from PBMCs. These receptors were obtained from a woman between 40 and 50 years old in good health. Some clones in this sample may be carry-over from other donors' samples.

Of note for this clone: Possible read error: a much larger clone is one base away. The gene calls are TRBV30 and TRBJ1-5, with TRBD1 matching 7 bases. Germline V CDR1 and CDR2: GTSNPN, SVGIG (reference sequence). The CDR3 sequence is 15 residues long. After removal of 5 bases from V and 2 bases from J, the junction contained 9 bases not matched to a gene. Here the CDR3 reads CAWAHRGNCNQPQHF. The CDR3 bases are TGTGCCTGGGCCCACAGGGGTAATTGCAATCAGCCCCAGCATTTT.

Many counts were recorded for this clone. Additional DNA sequences in this sample encode the identical CDR3. The CDR3 nucleotides read TGCAGCGTGGGGGCTAGCTACAATGAGCAGTTCTTC. Amino acids: CSVGASYNEQFF. V is TRBV29-1 and J is TRBJ2-1; perhaps TRBD1 as D (6 bases). Between the trimmed V and J ends, which lost 6 bases and 3 bases, there was a span of 9 bases. Germline V gives CDR1 SQVTM, CDR2 ANQGSEA. CDR3 length: 12 amino acids.

The chain recombines TRBV28 with TRBJ2-7, with 8 bases aligning to TRBD1. Looked up from germline, CDR1 is MDHEN and CDR2 is SYDVKM. Unmatched junction bases numbered 9, after V lost 7 bases and J lost 1 base. The CDR3 runs 15 residues. The CDR3 DNA is TGTGCCAGCACAGGGGGCGGCCTCCGATCCTACGAGCAGTACTTC. Translated, it gives CASTGGGLRSYEQYF.

The rearrangement links TRBV5-1 to TRBJ1-2; 10 bases line up with TRBD1. Germline V gene data show CDR1 as SGHRS and CDR2 as YFSETQ. CDR3 length equals 14 residues. With 4 bases clipped from V and 7 bases from J, the junction kept 7 bases outside the gene matches. As DNA, the CDR3 is TGCGCCAGCAGCGCGGAGGGACAGGGGCTTGGCTACACCTTC. Translating gives CASSAEGQGLGYTF. Full variable domain (rest looked up from reference TRBV5-1 and TRBJ1-2): KAGVTQTPRYLIKTRGQQVTLSCSPISGHRSVSWYQQTPGQGLQFLFEYFSETQRNKGNFPGRFSGRQFSNSRSEMNVSTLELGDSALYLCASSAEGQGLGYTFGSGTRLTVV.

The chain links TRBV7-7 to TRBJ2-1, with TRBD1 matching over 9 bases. V gave up 5 bases and J gave up 2 bases; unmatched junction bases: 4. Germline V gives CDR1 SSHAT, CDR2 FNYEAQ (reference sequence). This CDR3 has 15 amino acids. For the CDR3, the DNA is TGTGCCAGCAGCGAAGACAGGGGGGCCTACAATGAGCAGTTCTTC. Protein sequence: CASSEDRGAYNEQFF.

The CDR3 protein is CASSYSRGQGSHEQYF. In nucleotides, the CDR3 is TGTGCCAGCAGTTACTCCCGGGGACAGGGGTCCCACGAGCAGTACTTC. The chain joins TRBV6-5 to TRBJ2-7, with 10 bases aligning to TRBD1. The V segment lost 0 bases and the J segment 5 bases; nucleotides outside the gene matches: 7. Per the germline V gene, CDR1 is MNHEY and CDR2 is SVGAGI. The CDR3 loop spans 16 amino acids.

V is TRBV7-9 and J is TRBJ2-7; possibly TRBD1 for D (6 bases). Trimming took off 5 bases at V and 4 bases at J, with 15 bases between the two ends. Germline CDR1 SEHNR, CDR2 FQNEAQ (reference sequence). There are 14 residues in the CDR3. The CDR3 loop reads CASSPGPGEYEQYF. The CDR3 bases are TGTGCCAGCAGCCCCGGGCCAGGGGAGTACGAGCAGTACTTC.

The gene calls are TRBV12-5 and TRBJ2-3; no clear D. The CDR3 length is 13 residues. V was cut by 6 bases and J by 4 bases, with 11 bases left in between. Per germline, CDR1 LGHNT and CDR2 FRNRAP. DNA for the CDR3: TGTGCTAGTGGCCCTAGTGGTTCAGATACGCAGTATTTT. It is translated as CASGPSGSDTQYF.

This rearrangement joins TRBV28 to TRBJ2-7; the D is unclear. The length of the CDR3 is 16 residues. V lost 4 bases and J 0 bases, leaving 16 bases between the germline ends. Per the germline V gene, CDR1 is MDHEN and CDR2 is SYDVKM. CDR3 residues: CASSSFPLQSSYEQYF. The CDR3 DNA sequence: TGTGCCAGCAGTTCATTCCCACTCCAGAGCTCCTACGAGCAGTACTTC.

A word on this clone: Other DNA sequences from this sample encode an identical CDR3 as well. The chain links TRBV28 to TRBJ2-7; D might be TRBD2 (6 bases). V was shortened by 7 bases and J by 4 bases, with 11 bases between the two germline ends. The CDR3 runs to 12 residues. Germline V gene sequence: CDR1 MDHEN, CDR2 SYDVKM. CDR3 DNA sequence: TGTGCCAGCAAGCAGGGAGGATACGAGCAGTACTTC. Its protein product is CASKQGGYEQYF. The whole variable domain, filled in from reference TRBV28 and TRBJ2-7, reads DVKVTQSSRYLVKRTGEKVFLECVQDMDHENMFWYRQDPGLGLRLIYFSYDVKMKEKGDIPEGYSVSREKKERFSLILESASTNQTSMYLCASKQGGYEQYFGPGTRLTVT.

The chain has TRBV5-4 and TRBJ2-3; D uncertain. CDR1 and CDR2 from the germline V gene are SGHNT and YYREEE (reference sequence). Trimming cost V 1 base and J 2 bases, with 5 bases left between them. The CDR3 is 13 residues long. The CDR3 DNA is TGTGCCAGCAGCTTGTGGGCCACAGATACGCAGTATTTT. Translated: CASSLWATDTQYF. The whole variable domain, filled in from reference TRBV5-4 and TRBJ2-3, reads ETGVTQSPTHLIKTRGQQVTLRCSSQSGHNTVSWYQQALGQGPQFIFQYYREEENGRGNFPPRFSGLQFPNYSSELNVNALELDDSALYLCASSLWATDTQYFGPGTRLTVL.

As to this clone: As the CDR3 is not closed by the conserved phenylalanine or tryptophan, this likely results from a read error. The rearrangement links TRBV25-1 to TRBJ1-2; a possible D gene is TRBD1 (6 bases). Germline V CDR1 and CDR2: MGHDK, SYGVNS. V was cut by 2 bases and J by 2 bases, with 15 bases left in between. The CDR3 sequence is 16 residues long. CDR3 sequence (DNA): TGTGCCAGCAGTGAAGGAGGAAGCCAGGGGAACTATGGCTACACCCTC. Translated, it gives CASSEGGSQGNYGYTL.

Details on this clone: At one boundary the junction diverges from the germline segment, which might be a read error. The gene calls are TRBV28 and TRBJ2-3; D gene ambiguous. The CDR3 covers 12 residues. CDR1 and CDR2 from the germline V gene are MDHEN and SYDVKM. The CDR3 DNA reads as TGTGCCAGCAGTTTATACAGTAGAGCATCCAAATTT. This codes for CASSLYSRASKF. The full variable domain, with the rest looked up from reference TRBV28 and TRBJ2-3, is DVKVTQSSRYLVKRTGEKVFLECVQDMDHENMFWYRQDPGLGLRLIYFSYDVKMKEKGDIPEGYSVSREKKERFSLILESASTNQTSMYLCASSLYSRASKFGPGTRLTVL.

A single count supports this clone. The rearrangement joins TRBV6-6 to TRBJ2-1; 7 bases agree with TRBD2. The V segment lost 4 bases and the J segment 5 bases; nucleotides outside the gene matches: 5. The CDR3 length is 14 residues. Germline V gene sequence: CDR1 MNHNY, CDR2 SVGAGI (reference sequence). CDR3 sequence (DNA): TGTGCCAGCAGTTCCTCAGGGAGGGACAATGAGCAGTTCTTC. Protein sequence: CASSSSGRDNEQFF.